This T cell receptor beta chain derives from a study of blood T cell repertoires in COVID-19. Study in general: The study drew acute and convalescent COVID-19 samples from the United States, Italy and Spain.

V was trimmed by 3 bases and J by 1 base, leaving 6 bases between them. This CDR3 has 13 amino acids. Germline V lookup: CDR1 SNHLY, CDR2 FYNNEI. Clones were read by immunoSEQ multiplex PCR, and TCRdb kept only the in-frame ones, dropping some. The repertoire includes fewer than 400,000 clones, nearly 90% of them detected once, and 1.8% sits in the top ten. The J gene is TRBJ1-1, the V gene TRBV2; D possibly corresponds to TRBD1 (5 bases). This TCR derives from a woman aged 25-40 years with COVID-19, enrolled during active disease. The sample taken for sequencing was peripheral blood. This CDR3 reads CASSDRENTEAFF. The CDR3 nucleotides read TGTGCCAGCAGTGACAGGGAGAACACTGAAGCTTTCTTT.